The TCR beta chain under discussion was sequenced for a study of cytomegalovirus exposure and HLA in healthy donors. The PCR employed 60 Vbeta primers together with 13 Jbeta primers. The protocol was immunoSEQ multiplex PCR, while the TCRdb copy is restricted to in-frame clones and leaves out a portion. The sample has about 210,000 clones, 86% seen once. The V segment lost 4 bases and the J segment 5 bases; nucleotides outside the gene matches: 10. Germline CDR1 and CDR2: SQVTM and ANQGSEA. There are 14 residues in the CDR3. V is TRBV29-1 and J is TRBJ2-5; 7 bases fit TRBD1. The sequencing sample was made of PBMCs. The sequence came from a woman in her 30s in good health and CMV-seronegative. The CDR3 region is CSVGEGGGRETQYF. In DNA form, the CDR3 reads TGCAGCGTTGGGGAAGGGGGCGGGCGGGAGACCCAGTACTTC.